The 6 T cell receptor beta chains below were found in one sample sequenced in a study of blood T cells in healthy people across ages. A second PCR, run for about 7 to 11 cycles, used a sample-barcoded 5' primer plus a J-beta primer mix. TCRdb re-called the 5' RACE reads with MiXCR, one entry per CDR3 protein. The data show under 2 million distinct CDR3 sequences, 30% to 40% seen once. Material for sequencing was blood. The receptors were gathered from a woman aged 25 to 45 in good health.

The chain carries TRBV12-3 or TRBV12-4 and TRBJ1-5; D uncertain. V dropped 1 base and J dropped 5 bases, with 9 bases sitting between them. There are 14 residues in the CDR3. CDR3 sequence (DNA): TGTGCCAGCAGTTTAGGGGCGGACTATCAGCCCCAGCATTTT. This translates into CASSLGADYQPQHF.

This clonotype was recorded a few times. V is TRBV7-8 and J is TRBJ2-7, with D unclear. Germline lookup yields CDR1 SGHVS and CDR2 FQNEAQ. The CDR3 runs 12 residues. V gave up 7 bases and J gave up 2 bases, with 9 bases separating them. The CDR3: CASTANAYEQYF. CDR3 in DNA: TGTGCCAGCACAGCGAACGCCTACGAGCAGTACTTC. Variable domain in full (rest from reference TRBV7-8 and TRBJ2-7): GAGVSQSPRYKVAKRGQDVALRCDPISGHVSLFWYQQALGQGPEFLTYFQNEAQLDKSGLPSDRFFAERPEGSVSTLKIQRTQQEDSAVYLCASTANAYEQYFGPGTRLTVT.

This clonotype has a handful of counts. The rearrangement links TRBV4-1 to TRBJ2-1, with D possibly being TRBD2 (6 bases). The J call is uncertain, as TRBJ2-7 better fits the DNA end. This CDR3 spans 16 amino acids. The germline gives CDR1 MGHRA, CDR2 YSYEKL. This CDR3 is CASSQFPRLANYEQYF. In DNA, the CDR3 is TGCGCCAGCAGCCAATTCCCTAGGCTAGCGAACTACGAGCAGTACTTC.

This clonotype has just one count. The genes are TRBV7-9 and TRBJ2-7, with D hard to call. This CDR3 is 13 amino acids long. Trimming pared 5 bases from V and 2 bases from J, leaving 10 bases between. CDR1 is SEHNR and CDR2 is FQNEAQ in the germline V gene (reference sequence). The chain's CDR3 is CASSPRQTYEQYF. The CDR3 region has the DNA TGTGCCAGCAGCCCGCGGCAGACCTACGAGCAGTACTTC.

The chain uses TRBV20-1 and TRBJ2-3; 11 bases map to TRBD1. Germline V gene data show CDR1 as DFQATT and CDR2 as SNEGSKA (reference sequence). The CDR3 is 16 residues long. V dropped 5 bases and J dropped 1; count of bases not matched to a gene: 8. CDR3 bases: TGCAGTGCTCTCCTCCGGGACAGGGGGGGCACAGATACGCAGTATTTT. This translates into CSALLRDRGGTDTQYF.

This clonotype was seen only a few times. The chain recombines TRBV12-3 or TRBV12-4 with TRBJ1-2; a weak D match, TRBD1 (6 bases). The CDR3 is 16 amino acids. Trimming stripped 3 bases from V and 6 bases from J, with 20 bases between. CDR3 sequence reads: CASSFETMQRGDGYTF. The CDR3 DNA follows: TGTGCCAGCAGTTTCGAGACAATGCAGAGGGGGGATGGCTACACCTTC.